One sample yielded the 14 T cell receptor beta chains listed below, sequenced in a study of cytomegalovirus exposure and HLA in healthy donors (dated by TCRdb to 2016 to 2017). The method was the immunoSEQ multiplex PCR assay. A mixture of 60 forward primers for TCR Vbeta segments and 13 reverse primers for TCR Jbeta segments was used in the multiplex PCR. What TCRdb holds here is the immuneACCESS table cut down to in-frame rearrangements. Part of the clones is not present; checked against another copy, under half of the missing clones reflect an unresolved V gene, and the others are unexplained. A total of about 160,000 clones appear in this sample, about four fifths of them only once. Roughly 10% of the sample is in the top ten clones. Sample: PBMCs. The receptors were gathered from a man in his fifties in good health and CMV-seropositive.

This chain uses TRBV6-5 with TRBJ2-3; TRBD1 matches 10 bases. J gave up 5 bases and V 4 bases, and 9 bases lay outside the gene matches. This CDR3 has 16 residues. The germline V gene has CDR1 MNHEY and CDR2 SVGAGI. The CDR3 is CASSLGGTGAGDTQYF. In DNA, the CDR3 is TGTGCCAGCAGTTTAGGTGGGACAGGGGCGGGAGATACGCAGTATTTT.

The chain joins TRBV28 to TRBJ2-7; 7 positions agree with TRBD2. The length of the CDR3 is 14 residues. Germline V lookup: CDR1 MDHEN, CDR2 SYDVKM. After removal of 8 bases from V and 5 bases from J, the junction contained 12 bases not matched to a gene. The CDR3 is CASRSLEGGDEQYF. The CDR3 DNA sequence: TGTGCCAGCCGCTCCCTGGAGGGAGGGGACGAGCAGTACTTC.

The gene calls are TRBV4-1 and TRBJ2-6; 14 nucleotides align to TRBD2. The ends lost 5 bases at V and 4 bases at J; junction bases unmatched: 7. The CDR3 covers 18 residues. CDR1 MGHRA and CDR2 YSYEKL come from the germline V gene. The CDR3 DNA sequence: TGCGCCAGCAGCTTGACTAGCGGGGGGGTAGAAGGGGCCAACGTCCTGACTTTC. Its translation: CASSLTSGGVEGANVLTF.

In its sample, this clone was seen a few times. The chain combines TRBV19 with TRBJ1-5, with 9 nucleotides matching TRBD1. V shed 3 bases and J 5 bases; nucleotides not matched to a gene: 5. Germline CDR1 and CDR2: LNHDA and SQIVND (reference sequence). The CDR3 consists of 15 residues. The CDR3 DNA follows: TGTGCCAGTAGTATGGTGACAGGGGGGGATCAGCCCCAGCATTTT. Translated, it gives CASSMVTGGDQPQHF.

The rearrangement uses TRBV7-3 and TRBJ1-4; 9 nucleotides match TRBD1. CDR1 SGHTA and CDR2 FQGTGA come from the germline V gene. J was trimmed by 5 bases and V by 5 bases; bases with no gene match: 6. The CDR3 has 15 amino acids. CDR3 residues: CASSPGQGLNEKLFF. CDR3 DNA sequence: TGTGCCAGCAGCCCGGGACAGGGCCTAAATGAAAAACTGTTTTTT.

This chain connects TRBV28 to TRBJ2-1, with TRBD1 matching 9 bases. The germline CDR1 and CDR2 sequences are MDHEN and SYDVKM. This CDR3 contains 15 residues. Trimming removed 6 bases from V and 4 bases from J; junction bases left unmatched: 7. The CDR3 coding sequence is TGTGCCAGCAGACCGGGACAGGGAGCTTACAATGAGCAGTTCTTC. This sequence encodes CASRPGQGAYNEQFF.

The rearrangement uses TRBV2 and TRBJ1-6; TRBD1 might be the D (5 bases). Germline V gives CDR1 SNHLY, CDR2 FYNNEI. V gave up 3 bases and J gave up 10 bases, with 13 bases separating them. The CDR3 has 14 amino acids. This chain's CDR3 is CASSDAGHRSPLHF. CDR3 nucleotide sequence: TGTGCCAGCAGTGACGCAGGCCACAGGTCACCCCTCCACTTT.

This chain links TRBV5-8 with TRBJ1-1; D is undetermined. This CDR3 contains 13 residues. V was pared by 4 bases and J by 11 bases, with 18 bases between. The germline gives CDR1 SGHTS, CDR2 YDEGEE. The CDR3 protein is CASSLQVRSDAFF. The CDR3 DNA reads TGTGCCAGCAGCCTTCAAGTTCGGAGTGACGCTTTCTTT.

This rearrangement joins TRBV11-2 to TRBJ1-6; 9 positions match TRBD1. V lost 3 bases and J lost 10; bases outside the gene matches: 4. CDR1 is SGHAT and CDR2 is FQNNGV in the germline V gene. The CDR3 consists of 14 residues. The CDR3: CASSLRQGGSPLHF. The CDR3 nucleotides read TGTGCCAGCAGCTTGAGACAGGGGGGGTCACCCCTCCACTTT.

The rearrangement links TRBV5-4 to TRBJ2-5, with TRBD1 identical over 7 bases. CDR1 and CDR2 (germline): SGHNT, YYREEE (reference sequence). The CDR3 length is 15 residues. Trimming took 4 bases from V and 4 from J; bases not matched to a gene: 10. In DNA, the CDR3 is TGTGCCAGCAGCGATCCGCGACAGGGTGCAGAGACCCAGTACTTC. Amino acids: CASSDPRQGAETQYF.

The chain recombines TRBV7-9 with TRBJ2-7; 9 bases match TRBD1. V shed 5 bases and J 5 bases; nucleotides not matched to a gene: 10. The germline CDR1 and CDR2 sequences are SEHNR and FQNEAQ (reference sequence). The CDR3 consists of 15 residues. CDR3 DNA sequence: TGTGCCAGCAGCCTAGAACAGGGGGCTTTCCACGAGCAGTACTTC. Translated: CASSLEQGAFHEQYF.

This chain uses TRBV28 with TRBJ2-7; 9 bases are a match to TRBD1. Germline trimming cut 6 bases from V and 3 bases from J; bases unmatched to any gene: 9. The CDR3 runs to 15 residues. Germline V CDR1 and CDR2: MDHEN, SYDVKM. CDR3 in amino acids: CASSIGLGQGYEQYF. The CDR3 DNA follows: TGTGCCAGCAGCATAGGGTTGGGACAGGGCTACGAGCAGTACTTC.

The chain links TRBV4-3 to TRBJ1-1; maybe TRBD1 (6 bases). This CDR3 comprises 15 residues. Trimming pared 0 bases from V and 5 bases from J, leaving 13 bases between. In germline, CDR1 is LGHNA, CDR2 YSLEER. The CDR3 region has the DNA TGCGCCAGCAGCCAAGATTGGGGGCCAGGGACTGAAGCTTTCTTT. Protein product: CASSQDWGPGTEAFF.

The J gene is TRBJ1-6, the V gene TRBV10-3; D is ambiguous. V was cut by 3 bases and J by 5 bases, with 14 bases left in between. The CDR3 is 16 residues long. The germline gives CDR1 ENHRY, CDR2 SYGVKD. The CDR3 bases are TGTGCCATCAGTGAAACGGCTGCTCAGGATAATTCACCCCTCCACTTT. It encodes CAISETAAQDNSPLHF.